Listed here are 9 T cell receptor beta chains from one sample, sequenced in a study of OX40 agonist ivuxolimab in advanced cancers. Only in-frame clones appear in the TCRdb table, and some are missing; sequencing was by immunoSEQ multiplex PCR. Of fewer than 85,000 clones in the sample, about 93% were seen once. The specimen comprised CD4+ or CD8+ T cells sorted from blood, sampled in a trial of the OX40 agonist ivuxolimab. These receptors were taken from an adult with an advanced solid tumor such as melanoma, head and neck, liver or kidney cancer.

The chain joins TRBV19 to TRBJ2-1; 8 bases are shared with TRBD1. After removal of 3 bases from V and 3 bases from J, the junction contained 10 bases not matched to a gene. From germline, CDR1 is LNHDA and CDR2 SQIVND (reference sequence). The CDR3 is 17 residues long. CDR3 nucleotide sequence: TGTGCCAGTAGTATCTTTCCCCCAGGGGGCGGCTACAATGAGCAGTTCTTC. Protein product: CASSIFPPGGGYNEQFF. The complete variable domain, with remaining parts taken from reference TRBV19 and TRBJ2-1, reads DGGITQSPKYLFRKEGQNVTLSCEQNLNHDAMYWYRQDPGQGLRLIYYSQIVNDFQKGDIAEGYSVSREKKESFPLTVTSAQKNPTAFYLCASSIFPPGGGYNEQFFGPGTRLTVL.

Turning to this clone: Within the sample, other DNA sequences also encode this same CDR3. The rearrangement joins TRBV18 to TRBJ2-3; no clear D gene. This CDR3 has 13 residues. V shed 2 bases and J shed 1 base, with 4 bases lying between them. The V gene's germline CDR1 is KGHSH and CDR2 LQKENI. The CDR3 loop is CASSPGGTDTQYF. The DNA of the CDR3 is TGTGCCAGCTCACCAGGGGGCACAGATACGCAGTATTTT. Combining the CDR3 with reference TRBV18 and TRBJ2-3 gives the whole variable domain NAGVMQNPRHLVRRRGQEARLRCSPMKGHSHVYWYRQLPEEGLKFMVYLQKENIIDESGMPKERFSAEFPKEGPSILRIQQVVRGDSAAYFCASSPGGTDTQYFGPGTRLTVL.

V usage is TRBV15 and J usage is TRBJ2-2, with 8 bases that match TRBD1. CDR3 length: 18 residues. The J segment lost 2 bases and the V segment lost 0 bases, leaving 8 bases of the junction unmatched. Germline assignment: CDR1 LNHNV and CDR2 YYDKDF (reference sequence). CDR3 protein: CATSRDLLGQVNTGELFF. In DNA, the CDR3 is TGTGCCACCAGCAGAGATTTGTTGGGACAGGTCAACACCGGGGAGCTGTTTTTT.

The rearrangement joins TRBV6-5 to TRBJ2-7; TRBD2 matches at 9 bases. The CDR3 totals 13 residues. The V gene end was trimmed by 7 bases and the J gene end by 4 bases; junction bases not matched to a gene: 5. CDR1 and CDR2 (germline): MNHEY, SVGAGI. The CDR3 loop reads CASKTAGGYEQYF. In DNA form, the CDR3 reads TGTGCCAGCAAGACCGCGGGAGGGTACGAGCAGTACTTC.

This clone occurred once. The genes are TRBV29-1 and TRBJ2-1; 12 positions match TRBD2. The ends lost 4 bases at V and 0 bases at J; junction bases unmatched: 16. This CDR3 is 20 amino acids long. Looked up from germline, CDR1 is SQVTM and CDR2 is ANQGSEA. The CDR3 DNA reads TGCAGCGTTGTGGTTGCGACTAGCGGGAGTTGGATGCGCTCCTACAATGAGCAGTTCTTC. Amino acid sequence: CSVVVATSGSWMRSYNEQFF.

In its sample, this clone was seen once. The rearrangement joins TRBV18 to TRBJ2-7; 7 positions agree with TRBD2. CDR1 KGHSH and CDR2 LQKENI come from the germline V gene. The J segment lost 4 bases and the V segment lost 2 bases, leaving 8 bases of the junction unmatched. The CDR3 has 15 amino acids. The CDR3 protein is CASSPGRGSGYEQYF. The CDR3 DNA follows: TGTGCCAGCTCACCAGGTCGCGGGAGTGGGTACGAGCAGTACTTC.

The gene calls are TRBV7-9 and TRBJ1-2; D call uncertain. The CDR3 spans 13 residues. Germline lookup yields CDR1 SEHNR and CDR2 FQNEAQ (reference sequence). V was cut by 1 base and J by 3 bases, with 6 bases left in between. CDR3 sequence reads: CASSLDGHYGYTF. The CDR3 nucleotides read TGTGCCAGCAGCTTAGACGGCCACTATGGCTACACCTTC.

This clone was observed once. The chain has TRBV9 and TRBJ2-3; TRBD2 matches 12 bases. V gave up 3 bases and J gave up 5 bases; unmatched junction bases: 16. The CDR3 length is 19 residues. CDR1 and CDR2 (germline): SGDLS, YYNGEE. DNA of the CDR3: TGTGCCAGCAGCGCCCAACCGTCACTACTAGCGGGGGGTGGAGATACGCAGTATTTT. Protein: CASSAQPSLLAGGGDTQYF.

The V gene is TRBV28, the J gene TRBJ1-1; TRBD1 matches at 7 bases. Germline V gene sequence: CDR1 MDHEN, CDR2 SYDVKM. J was trimmed by 0 bases and V by 5 bases; bases with no gene match: 6. This CDR3 is built from 15 residues. Here the CDR3 DNA reads TGTGCCAGCAGTCCCGGGACAGCCATGAACACTGAAGCTTTCTTT. It encodes CASSPGTAMNTEAFF.